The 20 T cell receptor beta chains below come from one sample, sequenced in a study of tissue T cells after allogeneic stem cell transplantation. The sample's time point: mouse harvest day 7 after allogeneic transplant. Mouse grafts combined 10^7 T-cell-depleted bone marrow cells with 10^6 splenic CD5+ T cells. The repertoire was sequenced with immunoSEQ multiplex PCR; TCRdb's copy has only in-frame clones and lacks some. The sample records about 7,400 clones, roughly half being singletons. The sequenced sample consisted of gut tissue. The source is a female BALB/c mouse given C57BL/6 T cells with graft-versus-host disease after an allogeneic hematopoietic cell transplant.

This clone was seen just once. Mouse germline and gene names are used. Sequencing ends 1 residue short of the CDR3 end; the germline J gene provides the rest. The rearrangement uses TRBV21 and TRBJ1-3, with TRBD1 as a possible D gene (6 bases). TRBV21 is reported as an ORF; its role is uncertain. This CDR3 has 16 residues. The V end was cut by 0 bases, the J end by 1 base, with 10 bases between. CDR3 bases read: TGTGCTAGCAGTCAATCGGTGGGGGCCTCTGGAAATACGCTCTAT. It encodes CASSQSVGASGNTLY. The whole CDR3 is CASSQSVGASGNTLYF.

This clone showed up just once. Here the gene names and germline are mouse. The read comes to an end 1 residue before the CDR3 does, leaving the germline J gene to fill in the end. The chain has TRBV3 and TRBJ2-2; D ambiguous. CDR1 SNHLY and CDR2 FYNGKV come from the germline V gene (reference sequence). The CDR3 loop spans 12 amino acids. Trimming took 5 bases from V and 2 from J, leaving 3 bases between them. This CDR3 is CASSKNTGQLYF. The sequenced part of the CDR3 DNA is TGTGCCAGCAGCAAGAACACCGGGCAGCTCTAC.

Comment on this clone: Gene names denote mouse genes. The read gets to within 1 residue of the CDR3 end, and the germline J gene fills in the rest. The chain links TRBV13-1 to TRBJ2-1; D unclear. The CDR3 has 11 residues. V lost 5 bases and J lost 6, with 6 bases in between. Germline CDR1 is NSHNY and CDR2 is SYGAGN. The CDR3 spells CASRNGAEQFF. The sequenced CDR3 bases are TGTGCCAGCAGGAATGGTGCTGAGCAGTTC.

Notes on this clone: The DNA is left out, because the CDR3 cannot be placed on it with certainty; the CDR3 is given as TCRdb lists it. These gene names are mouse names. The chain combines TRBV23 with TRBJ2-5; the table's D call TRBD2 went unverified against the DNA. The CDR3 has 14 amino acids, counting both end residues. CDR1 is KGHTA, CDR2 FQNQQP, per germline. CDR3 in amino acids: CSSSRDWGGGTQYF.

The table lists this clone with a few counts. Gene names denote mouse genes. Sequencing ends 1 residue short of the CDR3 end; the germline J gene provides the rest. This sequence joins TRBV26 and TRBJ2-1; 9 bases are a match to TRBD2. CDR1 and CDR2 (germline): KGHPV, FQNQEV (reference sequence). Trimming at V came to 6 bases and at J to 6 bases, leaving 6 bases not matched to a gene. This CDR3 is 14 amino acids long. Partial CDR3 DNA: TGTGCCAGCAGCCTCCCGACTGGGGGTGCTGAGCAGTTC. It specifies CASSLPTGGAEQF. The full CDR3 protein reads CASSLPTGGAEQFF.

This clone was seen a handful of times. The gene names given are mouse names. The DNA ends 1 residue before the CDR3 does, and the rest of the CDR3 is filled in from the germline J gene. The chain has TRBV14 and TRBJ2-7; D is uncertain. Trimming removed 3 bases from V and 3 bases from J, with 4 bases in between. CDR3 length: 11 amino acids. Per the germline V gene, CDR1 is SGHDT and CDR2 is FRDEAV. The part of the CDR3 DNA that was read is TGTGCCAGCAGTTGGGGCTATGAACAGTAC. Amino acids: CASSWGYEQY. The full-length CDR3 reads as CASSWGYEQYF. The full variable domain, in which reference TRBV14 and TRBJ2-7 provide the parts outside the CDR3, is EAGVTQSPRYAVLQEGQAVSFWCDPISGHDTLYWYQQPRDQGPQLLVYFRDEAVIDNSQLPSDRFSAVRPKGTNSTLKIQSAKQGDTATYLCASSWGYEQYFGPGTRLTVL.

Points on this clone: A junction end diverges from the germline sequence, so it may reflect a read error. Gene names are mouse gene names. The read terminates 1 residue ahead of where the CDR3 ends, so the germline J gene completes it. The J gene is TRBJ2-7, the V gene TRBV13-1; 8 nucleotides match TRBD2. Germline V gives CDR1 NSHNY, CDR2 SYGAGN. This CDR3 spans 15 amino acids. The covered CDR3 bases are TGTGCCAGCGGTGATGCACTGGGGGTCTCCTATGAACAGTAC. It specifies CASGDALGVSYEQY. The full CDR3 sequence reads CASGDALGVSYEQYF.

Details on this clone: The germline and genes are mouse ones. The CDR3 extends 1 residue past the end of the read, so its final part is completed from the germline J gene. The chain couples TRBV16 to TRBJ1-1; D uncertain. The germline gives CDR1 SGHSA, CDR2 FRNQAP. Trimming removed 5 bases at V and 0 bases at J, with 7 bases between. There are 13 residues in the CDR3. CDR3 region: CASSLQANTEVFF. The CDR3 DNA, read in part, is TGTGCAAGCAGCCTTCAAGCAAACACAGAAGTCTTC.

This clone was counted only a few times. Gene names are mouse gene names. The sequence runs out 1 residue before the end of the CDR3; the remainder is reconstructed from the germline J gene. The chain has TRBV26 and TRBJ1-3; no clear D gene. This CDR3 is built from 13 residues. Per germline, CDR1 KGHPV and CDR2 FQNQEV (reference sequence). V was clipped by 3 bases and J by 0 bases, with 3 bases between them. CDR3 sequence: CASSLDSGNTLYF. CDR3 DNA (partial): TGTGCCAGCAGTCTCGATTCTGGAAATACGCTCTAT.

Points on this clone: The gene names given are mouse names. The chain's CDR3 is CASSPQANTEVFF. Incomplete CDR3 DNA: TGTGCCAGCAGTCCACAGGCAAACACAGAAGTCTTC. The chain joins TRBV26 to TRBJ1-1; perhaps TRBD1 as D (5 bases). The CDR3 end falls 1 residue outside the read, so it is completed with the germline J gene. Trimming left V 4 bases short and J 0 bases short, with 6 bases between. This CDR3 spans 13 amino acids. The V gene's germline CDR1 is KGHPV and CDR2 FQNQEV (reference sequence).

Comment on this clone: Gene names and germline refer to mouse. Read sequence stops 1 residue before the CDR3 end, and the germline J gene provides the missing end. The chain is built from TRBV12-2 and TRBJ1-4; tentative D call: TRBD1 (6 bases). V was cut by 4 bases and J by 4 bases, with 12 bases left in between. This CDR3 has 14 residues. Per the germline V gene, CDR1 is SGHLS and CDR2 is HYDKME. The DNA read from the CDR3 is TGTGCCAGCTCCCCCGGGACAATCAACGAAAGATTATTT. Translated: CASSPGTINERLF. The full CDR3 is CASSPGTINERLFF.

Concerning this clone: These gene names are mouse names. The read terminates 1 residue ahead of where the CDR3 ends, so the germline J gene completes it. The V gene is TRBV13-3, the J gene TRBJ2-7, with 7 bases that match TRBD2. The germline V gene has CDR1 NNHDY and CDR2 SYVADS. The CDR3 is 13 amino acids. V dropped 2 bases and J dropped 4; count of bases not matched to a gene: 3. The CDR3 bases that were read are TGTGCCAGCAGTGAAGACTGGGCTTATGAACAGTAC. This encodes CASSEDWAYEQY. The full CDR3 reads CASSEDWAYEQYF.

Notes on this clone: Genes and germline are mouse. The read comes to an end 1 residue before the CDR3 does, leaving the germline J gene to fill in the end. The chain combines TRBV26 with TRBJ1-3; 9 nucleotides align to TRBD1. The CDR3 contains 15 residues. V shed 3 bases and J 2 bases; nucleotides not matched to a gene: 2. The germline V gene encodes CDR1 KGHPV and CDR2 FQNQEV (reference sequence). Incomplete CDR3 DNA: TGTGCCAGCAGTCTTAGGACAGGGGCTGGAAATACGCTCTAT. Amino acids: CASSLRTGAGNTLY. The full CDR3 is CASSLRTGAGNTLYF. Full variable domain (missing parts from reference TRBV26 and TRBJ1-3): NSKVIQTPRYLVKGQGQKAKMRCIPEKGHPVVFWYQQNKNNEFKFLINFQNQEVLQQIDMTEKRFSAECPSNSPCSLEIQSSEAGDSALYLCASSLRTGAGNTLYFGEGSRLIVV.

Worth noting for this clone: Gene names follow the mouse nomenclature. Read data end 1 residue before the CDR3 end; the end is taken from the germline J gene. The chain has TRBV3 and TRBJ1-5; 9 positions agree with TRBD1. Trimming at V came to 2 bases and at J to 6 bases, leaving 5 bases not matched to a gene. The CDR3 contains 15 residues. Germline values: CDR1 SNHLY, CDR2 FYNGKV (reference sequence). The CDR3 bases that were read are TGTGCCAGCAGCTTAACCGGGACAGGGCTCCAGGCTCCGCTT. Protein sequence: CASSLTGTGLQAPL. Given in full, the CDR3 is CASSLTGTGLQAPLF.

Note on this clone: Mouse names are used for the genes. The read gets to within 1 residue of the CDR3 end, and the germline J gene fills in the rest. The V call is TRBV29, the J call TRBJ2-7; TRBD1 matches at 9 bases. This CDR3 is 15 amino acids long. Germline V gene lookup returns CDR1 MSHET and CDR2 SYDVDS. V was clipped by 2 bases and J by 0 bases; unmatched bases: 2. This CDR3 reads CASSLDRGGSYEQYF. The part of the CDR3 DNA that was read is TGTGCTAGCAGTTTAGACAGGGGGGGCTCCTATGAACAGTAC.

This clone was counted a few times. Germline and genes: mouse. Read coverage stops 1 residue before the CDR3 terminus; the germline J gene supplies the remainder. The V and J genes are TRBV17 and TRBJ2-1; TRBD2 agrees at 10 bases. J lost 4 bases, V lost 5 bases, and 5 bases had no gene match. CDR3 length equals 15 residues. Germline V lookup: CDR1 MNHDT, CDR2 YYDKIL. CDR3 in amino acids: CASSPDWGVYAEQFF. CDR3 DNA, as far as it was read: TGTGCTAGCAGTCCTGACTGGGGGGTTTATGCTGAGCAGTTC.

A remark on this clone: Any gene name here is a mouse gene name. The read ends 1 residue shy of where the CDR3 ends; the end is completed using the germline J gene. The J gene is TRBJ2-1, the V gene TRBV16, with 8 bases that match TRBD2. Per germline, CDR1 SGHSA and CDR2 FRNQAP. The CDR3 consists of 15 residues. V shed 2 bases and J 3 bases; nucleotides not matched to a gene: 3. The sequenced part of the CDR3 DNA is TGTGCAAGCAGCTTAATTGGGGGGGGCTATGCTGAGCAGTTC. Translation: CASSLIGGGYAEQF. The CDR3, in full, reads CASSLIGGGYAEQFF.

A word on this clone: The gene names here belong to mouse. CDR3 protein: CASTSTGNYAEQFF. The sequenced part of the CDR3 DNA is TGTGCCAGCACCTCGACAGGTAACTATGCTGAGCAGTTC. The rearrangement joins TRBV26 to TRBJ2-1; the D gene is possibly TRBD1 (6 bases). Read data end 1 residue before the CDR3 end; the end is taken from the germline J gene. V was cut by 7 bases and J by 0 bases, with 10 bases left in between. Germline values: CDR1 KGHPV, CDR2 FQNQEV (reference sequence). The CDR3 consists of 14 residues.

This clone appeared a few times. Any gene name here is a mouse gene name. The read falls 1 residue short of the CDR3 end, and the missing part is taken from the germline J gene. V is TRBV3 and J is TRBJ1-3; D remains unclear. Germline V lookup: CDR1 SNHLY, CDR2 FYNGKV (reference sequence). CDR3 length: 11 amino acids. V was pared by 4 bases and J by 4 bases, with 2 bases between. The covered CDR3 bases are TGTGCCAGCAGCTCCGGAAATACGCTCTAT. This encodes CASSSGNTLY. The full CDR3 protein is CASSSGNTLYF.

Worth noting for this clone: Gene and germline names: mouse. This chain's CDR3 is CASSLQGTEVFF. The sequenced part of the CDR3 DNA is TGTGCCAGCAGCCTACAGGGAACAGAAGTCTTC. This chain uses TRBV24 with TRBJ1-1, with a tentative D call TRBD1 (6 bases). From the germline J gene comes the end of the CDR3, since the read stops 1 residue before it. The CDR3 contains 12 residues. Per the germline V gene, CDR1 is KGHTA and CDR2 is FRNEEI. The V and J ends lost 6 bases and 5 bases respectively, with 10 bases between them.